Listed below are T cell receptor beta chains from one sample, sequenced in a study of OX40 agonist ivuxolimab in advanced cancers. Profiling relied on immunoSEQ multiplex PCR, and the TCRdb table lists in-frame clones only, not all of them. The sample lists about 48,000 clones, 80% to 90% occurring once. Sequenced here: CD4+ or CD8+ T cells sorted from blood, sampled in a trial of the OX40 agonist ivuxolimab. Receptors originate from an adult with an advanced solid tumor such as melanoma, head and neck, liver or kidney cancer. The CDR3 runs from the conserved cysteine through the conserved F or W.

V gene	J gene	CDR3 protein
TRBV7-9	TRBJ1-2	CASSLGGPDYGYTF
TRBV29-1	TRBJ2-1	CSVEIQTGSPYNEQFF
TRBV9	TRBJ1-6	CASSFTGGRNSPLHF
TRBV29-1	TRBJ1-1	CSVEEALNTEAFF
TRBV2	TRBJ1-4	CASRQGAGEKLFF
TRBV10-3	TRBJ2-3	CAISEGLAGGITDTQYF
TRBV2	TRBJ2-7	CASSRDRGVSYEQYF
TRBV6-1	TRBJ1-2	CASRNPDRRDGYTF
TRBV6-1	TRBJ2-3	CASSEEGYLTDTQYF
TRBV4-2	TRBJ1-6	CASSQARSSNSPLHF
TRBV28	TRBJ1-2	CASSVGQGGGYTF
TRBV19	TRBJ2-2	CASSIVPNTGELFF
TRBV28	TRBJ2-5	CASSLGSGALQETQYF
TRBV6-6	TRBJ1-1	CASHRAENTEAFF
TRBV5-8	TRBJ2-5	CASSLAGGRETQYF
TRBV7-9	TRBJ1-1	CASMRWDDREAEAFF
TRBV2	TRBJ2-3	CASSRTDPSADTQYF
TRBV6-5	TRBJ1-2	CASSYRDRGLRGYTF
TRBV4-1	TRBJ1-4	CASSQPMTGNEKLFF
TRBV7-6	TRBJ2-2	CASSLAPAANTGELFF
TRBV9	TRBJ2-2	CASSVRAKGGTGELFF
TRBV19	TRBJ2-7	CASSIGRTYEQYF
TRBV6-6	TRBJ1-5	CASSLLGSEAQHF
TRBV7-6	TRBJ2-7	CASSLDAGWYEQYF
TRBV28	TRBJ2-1	CASSSAGTGLNNEQFF
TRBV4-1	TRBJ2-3	CASTGGGFFTSSTDTQYF
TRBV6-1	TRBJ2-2	CASSDGGGPGELFF
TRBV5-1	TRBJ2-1	CASSLGGNEQFF